This T cell receptor beta chain was captured by sequencing in a study of T cells in Graves' hyperthyroidism and ophthalmopathy. This clonotype was seen ten or more times. Its antigen is unidentified. The CDR3 has 14 amino acids. CDR1 is ENHRY and CDR2 is SYGVKD in the germline V gene. The junction had 11 bases not matched to a gene; V was cut back by 10 bases and J by 6 bases. Findings of the study overall: The model made its ophthalmopathy prediction, and onset followed a median 6.5 months later. Most clonotypes expanded in thyroid above 0.001 were likewise present in blood.

Amplified TCR beta CDR3 regions derived from RNA transcripts. The HTBI primer set was used in a first-round RT-PCR of the TCR CDR3. TCRdb reanalysed the multiplex PCR reads using MiXCR and keeps one entry per CDR3 protein. This table has 650,000 to 800,000 distinct CDR3 sequences, less than 45% appearing once. Pregnant or lactating patients were excluded, as were those with uncontrolled infection or other autoimmune disease. For the diagnoses, clinical symptoms, serum thyroxine and TRAb, thyroid ultrasound and orbital computed tomography were used. The source is an adult man with Graves' disease, either hyperthyroidism or ophthalmopathy (not recorded which). The chain combines TRBV10-3 with TRBJ1-5, with 8 positions matching TRBD1. The specimen was peripheral blood or thyroid tissue (not recorded which). The CDR3 coding sequence is TGTGCCACGATGGACAGGGACGGAGTTCAGCCCCAGCATTTT. This codes for CATMDRDGVQPQHF.